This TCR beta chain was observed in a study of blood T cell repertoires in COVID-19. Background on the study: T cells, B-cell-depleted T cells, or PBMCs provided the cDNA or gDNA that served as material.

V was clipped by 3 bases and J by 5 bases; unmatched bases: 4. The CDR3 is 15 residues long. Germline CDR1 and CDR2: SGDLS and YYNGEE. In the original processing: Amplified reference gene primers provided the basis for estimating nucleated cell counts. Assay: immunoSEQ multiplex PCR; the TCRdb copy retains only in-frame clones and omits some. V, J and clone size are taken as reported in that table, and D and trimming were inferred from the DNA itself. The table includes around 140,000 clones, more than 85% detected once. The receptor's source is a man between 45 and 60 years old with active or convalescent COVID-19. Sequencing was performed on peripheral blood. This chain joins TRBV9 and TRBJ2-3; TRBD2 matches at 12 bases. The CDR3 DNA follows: TGTGCCAGCAGCGGGCTAGCGGGAGGGTTAGATACGCAGTATTTT. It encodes CASSGLAGGLDTQYF.